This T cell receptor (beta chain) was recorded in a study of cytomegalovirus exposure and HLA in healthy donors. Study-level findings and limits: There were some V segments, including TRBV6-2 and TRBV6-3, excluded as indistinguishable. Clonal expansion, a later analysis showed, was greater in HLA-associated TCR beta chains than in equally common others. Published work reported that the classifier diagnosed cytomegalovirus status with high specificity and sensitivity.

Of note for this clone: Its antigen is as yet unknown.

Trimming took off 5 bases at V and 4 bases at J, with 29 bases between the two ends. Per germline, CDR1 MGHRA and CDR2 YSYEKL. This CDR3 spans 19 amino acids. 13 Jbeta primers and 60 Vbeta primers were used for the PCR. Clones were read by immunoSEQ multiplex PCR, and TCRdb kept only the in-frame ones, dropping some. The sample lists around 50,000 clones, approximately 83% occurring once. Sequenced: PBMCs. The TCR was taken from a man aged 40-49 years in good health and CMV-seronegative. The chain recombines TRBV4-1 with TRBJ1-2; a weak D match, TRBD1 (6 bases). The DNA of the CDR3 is TGCGCCAGCAGCACCGGCCTATGGGGACAAGACAAAGGGGGCTATGGCTACACCTTC. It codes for CASSTGLWGQDKGGYGYTF.